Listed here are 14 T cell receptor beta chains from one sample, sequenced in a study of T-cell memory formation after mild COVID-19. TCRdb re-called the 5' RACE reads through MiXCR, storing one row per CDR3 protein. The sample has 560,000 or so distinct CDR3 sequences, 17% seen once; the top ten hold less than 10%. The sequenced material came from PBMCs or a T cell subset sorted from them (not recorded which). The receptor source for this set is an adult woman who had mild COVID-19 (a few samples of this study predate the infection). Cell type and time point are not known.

For the CDR3, the DNA is TGTGCCAGCAGTTTATCCCCTGCCTGGGGGGCTACCTATGGCTACACCTTC. Its translation is CASSLSPAWGATYGYTF. This chain uses TRBV27 with TRBJ1-2, with D perhaps matching TRBD1 (6 bases). The V gene lost 0 bases and the J gene lost 4 bases, with 18 bases spanning the gap. This CDR3 is built from 17 residues. CDR1 and CDR2 from the germline V gene are MNHEY and SMNVEV (reference sequence).

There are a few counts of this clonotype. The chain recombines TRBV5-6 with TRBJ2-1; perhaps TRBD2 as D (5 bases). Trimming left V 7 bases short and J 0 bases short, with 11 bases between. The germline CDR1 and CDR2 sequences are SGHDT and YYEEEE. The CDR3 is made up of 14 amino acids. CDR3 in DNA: TGTGCCAGCGGACTCCCTAGCTCCTACAATGAGCAGTTCTTC. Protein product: CASGLPSSYNEQFF.

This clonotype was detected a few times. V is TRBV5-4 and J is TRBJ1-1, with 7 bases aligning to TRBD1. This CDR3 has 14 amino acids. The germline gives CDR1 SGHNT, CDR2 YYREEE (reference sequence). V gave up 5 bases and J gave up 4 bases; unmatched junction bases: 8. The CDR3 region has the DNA TGTGCCAGCAGACCCCAGGGGGAGGGCACTGAAGCTTTCTTT. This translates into CASRPQGEGTEAFF.

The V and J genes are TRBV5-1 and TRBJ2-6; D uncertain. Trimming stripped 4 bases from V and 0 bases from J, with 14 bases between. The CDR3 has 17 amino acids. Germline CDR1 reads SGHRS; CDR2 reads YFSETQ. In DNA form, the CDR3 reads TGCGCCAGCAGCCCACCTCACACCGCCTCTGGGGCCAACGTCCTGACTTTC. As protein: CASSPPHTASGANVLTF.

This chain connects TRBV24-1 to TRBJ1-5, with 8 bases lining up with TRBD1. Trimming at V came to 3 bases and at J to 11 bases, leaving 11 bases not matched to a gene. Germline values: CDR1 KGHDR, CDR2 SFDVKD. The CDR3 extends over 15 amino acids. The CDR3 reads CATSDAGQGGKTQHF. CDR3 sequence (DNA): TGTGCCACCAGTGATGCCGGACAGGGAGGGAAGACCCAGCATTTT.

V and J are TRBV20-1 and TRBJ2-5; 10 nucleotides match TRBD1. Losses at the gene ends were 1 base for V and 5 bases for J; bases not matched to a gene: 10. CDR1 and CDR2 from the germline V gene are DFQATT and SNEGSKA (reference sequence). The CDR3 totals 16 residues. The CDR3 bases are TGCAGTGCTAGAGCTGGCGGGACAGGGGTTCGGGAGACCCAGTACTTC. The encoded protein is CSARAGGTGVRETQYF.

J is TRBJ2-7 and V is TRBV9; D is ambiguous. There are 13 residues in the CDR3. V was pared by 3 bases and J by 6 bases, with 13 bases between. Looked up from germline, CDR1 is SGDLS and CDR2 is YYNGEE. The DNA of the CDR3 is TGTGCCAGCAGCGCGTCAACAGATTCCGAGCAGTACTTC. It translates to CASSASTDSEQYF.

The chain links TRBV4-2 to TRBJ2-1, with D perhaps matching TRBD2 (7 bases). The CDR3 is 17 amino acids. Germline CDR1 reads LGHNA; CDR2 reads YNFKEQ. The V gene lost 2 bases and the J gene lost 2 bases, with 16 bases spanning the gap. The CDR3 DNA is TGTGCCAGCAGCCAACTGGGGGGGCGGAACCCCTACAATGAGCAGTTCTTC. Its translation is CASSQLGGRNPYNEQFF.

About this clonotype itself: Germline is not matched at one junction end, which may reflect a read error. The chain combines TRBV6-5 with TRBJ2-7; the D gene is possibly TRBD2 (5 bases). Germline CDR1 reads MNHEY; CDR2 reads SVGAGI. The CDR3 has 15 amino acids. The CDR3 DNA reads TGTGCCAGCAGCCCCTTTCAACCGGGAAAATACGATCAGTACTTC. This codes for CASSPFQPGKYDQYF.

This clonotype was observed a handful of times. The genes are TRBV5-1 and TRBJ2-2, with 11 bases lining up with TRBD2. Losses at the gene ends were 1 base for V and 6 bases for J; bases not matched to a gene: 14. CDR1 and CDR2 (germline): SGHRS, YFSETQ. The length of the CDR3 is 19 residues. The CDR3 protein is CASSLQLAGALRDPGELFF. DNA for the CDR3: TGCGCCAGCAGCTTGCAACTAGCGGGGGCCCTGAGGGACCCCGGGGAGCTGTTTTTT.

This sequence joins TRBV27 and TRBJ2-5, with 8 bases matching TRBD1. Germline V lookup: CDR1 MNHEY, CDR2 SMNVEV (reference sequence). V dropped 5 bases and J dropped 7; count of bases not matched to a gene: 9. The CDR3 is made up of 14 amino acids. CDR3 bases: TGTGCCAGCAGTCAGGGACAGGTGACAGGGACCCAGTACTTC. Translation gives CASSQGQVTGTQYF.

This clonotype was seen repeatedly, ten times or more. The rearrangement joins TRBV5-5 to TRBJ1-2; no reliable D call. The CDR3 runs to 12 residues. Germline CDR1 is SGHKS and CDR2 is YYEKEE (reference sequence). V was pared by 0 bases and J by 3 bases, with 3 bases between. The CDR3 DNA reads TGTGCCAGCAGCTTGGGACACTATGGCTACACCTTC. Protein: CASSLGHYGYTF.

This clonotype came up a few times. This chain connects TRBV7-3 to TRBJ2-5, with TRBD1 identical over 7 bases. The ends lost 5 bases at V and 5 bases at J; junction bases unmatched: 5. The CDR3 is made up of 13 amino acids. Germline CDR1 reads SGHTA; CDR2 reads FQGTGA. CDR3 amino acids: CASSETGRETQYF. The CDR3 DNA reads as TGTGCCAGCAGCGAGACAGGGCGGGAGACCCAGTACTTC.

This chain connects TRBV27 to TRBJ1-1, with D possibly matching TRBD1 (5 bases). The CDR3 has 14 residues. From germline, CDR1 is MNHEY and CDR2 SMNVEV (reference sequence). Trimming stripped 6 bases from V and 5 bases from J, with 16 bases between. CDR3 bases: TGTGCCAGCAGCTTAGTGGCAGGGCCTACTGAAGCTTTCTTT. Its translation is CASSLVAGPTEAFF.